This T cell receptor beta chain is from a study of T cell changes during pregnancy in multiple sclerosis. TCRdb's table, derived via immunoSEQ multiplex PCR, lists solely in-frame clones and lacks some. This sample yields almost 55,000 clones, of which around 90% are seen a single time; approximately 3% belongs to the top ten. With 3 bases clipped from V and 3 bases from J, the junction kept 4 bases outside the gene matches. Per germline, CDR1 LNHDA and CDR2 SQIVND (reference sequence). The CDR3 length is 16 residues. The starting material was CD8+ T cells from peripheral blood mononuclear cells, obtained before pregnancy. This chain joins TRBV19 and TRBJ1-5; 11 bases map to TRBD1. This sequence originates from a female donor with multiple sclerosis, enrolled in a pregnancy study. The CDR3 region is CASSIGTGGPNQPQHF. CDR3 coding DNA: TGTGCCAGTAGTATTGGGACAGGGGGTCCCAATCAGCCCCAGCATTTT.